Sequencing of this TCR beta chain was carried out in a study of early T cells in non-severe SARS-CoV-2 infection. In the library, individual cDNA molecules carried attached unique molecular identifiers. TCRdb used MiXCR to reprocess the 5' RACE reads, holding one entry per CDR3 protein. The data show around 26,000 distinct CDR3 sequences, around 4.5% seen once. This clonotype was seen repeatedly, ten times or more. The V gene lost 6 bases and the J gene lost 2 bases, with 14 bases spanning the gap. Germline V lookup: CDR1 LNHDA, CDR2 SQIVND (reference sequence). The CDR3 contains 15 residues. Sequenced input: whole blood. The gene calls are TRBV19 and TRBJ2-1, with D unclear. The sequence came from an adult who was a healthcare worker with PCR-confirmed SARS-CoV-2 infection or an uninfected control (not recorded which). The CDR3 DNA sequence: TGTGCCAGTAGCAGGTACTTGGGGACCTACAATGAGCAGTTCTTC. It codes for CASSRYLGTYNEQFF.